This T cell receptor (beta chain) was identified during a study of blood T cell repertoires in COVID-19. Study information: The origin of the acute and convalescent COVID-19 samples was the United States, Italy and Spain. PBMCs, B-cell-depleted T cells, or T cells provided the cDNA or gDNA that made up the material.

In the source study's methods: Amplification with reference gene primers provided the estimates of nucleated cell counts. Generated by immunoSEQ multiplex PCR, the TCRdb table keeps only in-frame clones and is missing some. Clone size and V and J calls were adopted from that table, with D and trimming inferred from the DNA. The sample has 140,000 or so clones; roughly nine tenths are singletons. Germline-derived CDR1 and CDR2 are MNHNS and SASEGT. This CDR3 spans 14 amino acids. With 1 base clipped from V and 7 bases from J, the junction kept 2 bases outside the gene matches. The TCR comes from a human donor in a cohort sampled during active COVID-19. Sequenced material: peripheral blood. This chain links TRBV6-1 with TRBJ1-4; 8 bases are a match to TRBD1. The CDR3 sequence: CASSEGQGPEKLFF. Here the CDR3 DNA reads TGTGCCAGCAGTGAAGGACAGGGGCCTGAAAAACTGTTTTTT.